The 24 T cell receptor beta chains presented below share a single source sample, sequenced in a study of control samples from healthy donors and cancer patients (TCRdb year 2020). The method behind the library was the immunoSEQ multiplex PCR assay. In TCRdb, the immuneACCESS table is reduced to in-frame sequences with V and J assigned. These tables do not hold every clone; where another copy was compared, an unresolved V gene accounts for under half, and the others remain unexplained. Counted in this sample were some 100,000 clones; more than 90% of them appeared once. The top ten clones comprise about 2.9% of the sample. The specimen sequenced was blood. The receptors originated from a human donor in good health. The donor label of this sample is uncertain.

V is TRBV6-5 and J is TRBJ2-7; D is undetermined. CDR3 length: 12 residues. V was cut by 4 bases and J by 8 bases, with 12 bases left in between. CDR1 is MNHEY, CDR2 SVGAGI, per germline. Here the CDR3 reads CASSWTAVQQYF. CDR3 nucleotides: TGTGCCAGCAGTTGGACGGCGGTACAGCAGTACTTC.

The rearrangement uses TRBV9 and TRBJ1-1, with D possibly TRBD1 on 5 matching bases. Germline V gives CDR1 SGDLS, CDR2 YYNGEE. The CDR3 is made up of 14 amino acids. V lost 0 bases to trimming and J lost 4 bases, with 10 bases between them. As DNA, the CDR3 is TGTGCCAGCAGCGTAGATCCAGGGATCACTGAAGCTTTCTTT. It translates to CASSVDPGITEAFF.

The chain joins TRBV5-1 to TRBJ2-2; TRBD2 aligns across 7 bases. CDR3 size: 13 residues. CDR1 SGHRS and CDR2 YFSETQ come from the germline V gene. V trimming: 7 bases; J trimming: 0 bases; junction bases outside the gene matches: 0. The CDR3 is CASGGANTGELFF. The CDR3 nucleotides read TGCGCCAGCGGGGGGGCGAACACCGGGGAGCTGTTTTTT.

This clone has a single count. The J gene is TRBJ1-1, the V gene TRBV19; no reliable D call. This CDR3 region has 13 residues. The ends were cut back, 1 base at V and 1 base at J, with 4 bases in the middle. CDR1 and CDR2 from the germline V gene are LNHDA and SQIVND (reference sequence). This CDR3 is CASSIVQNTEAFF. For the CDR3, the DNA is TGTGCCAGTAGTATAGTTCAGAACACTGAAGCTTTCTTT.

The chain joins TRBV6-6 to TRBJ2-5; D unclear. Germline CDR1 reads MNHNY; CDR2 reads SVGAGI (reference sequence). This CDR3 is built from 12 residues. Trimming pared 6 bases from V and 4 bases from J, leaving 9 bases between. The CDR3 loop is CASRKSGETQYF. The CDR3 nucleotides read TGTGCCAGCAGGAAATCCGGAGAGACCCAGTACTTC.

The chain is built from TRBV7-2 and TRBJ1-1, with D possibly matching TRBD1 (5 bases). Trimming removed 2 bases at V and 1 base at J, with 14 bases between. Germline V lookup: CDR1 SGHTA, CDR2 FQGNSA. The CDR3 has 16 residues. The CDR3 DNA follows: TGTGCCAGCAGCTTAACAATGGGGGTCAAGAACACTGAAGCTTTCTTT. Its translation: CASSLTMGVKNTEAFF.

The rearrangement links TRBV9 to TRBJ2-3, with D perhaps given as TRBD1 or TRBD2 (5 bases each). Trimming removed 4 bases from V and 2 bases from J, with 11 bases in between. Germline loops: CDR1 SGDLS, CDR2 YYNGEE. CDR3 size: 14 residues. CDR3 sequence (DNA): TGTGCCAGCAGCACCTCGGGACCCACAGATACGCAGTATTTT. Protein: CASSTSGPTDTQYF.

V gene TRBV9 combines with J gene TRBJ2-5, with 12 bases lining up with TRBD2. Germline V CDR1 and CDR2: SGDLS, YYNGEE. The CDR3 totals 17 residues. J gave up 2 bases and V 7 bases, and 12 bases lay outside the gene matches. The CDR3 reads CASAPASGGARQETQYF. The CDR3 bases are TGTGCCAGCGCGCCGGCTAGCGGGGGGGCCCGTCAAGAGACCCAGTACTTC. Filled out from reference TRBV9 and TRBJ2-5, the complete variable domain reads DSGVTQTPKHLITATGQRVTLRCSPRSGDLSVYWYQQSLDQGLQFLIQYYNGEERAKGNILERFSAQQFPDLHSELNLSSLELGDSALYFCASAPASGGARQETQYFGPGTRLLVL.

This clone was picked up many times. This chain links TRBV4-2 with TRBJ2-6; D remains unclear. Per the germline V gene, CDR1 is LGHNA and CDR2 is YNFKEQ. This CDR3 spans 16 amino acids. The germline V and J ends were trimmed by 0 bases and 0 bases, with 6 bases remaining between them. The CDR3 nucleotides read TGTGCCAGCAGCCAAGATCGGACCTCTGGGGCCAACGTCCTGACTTTC. This translates into CASSQDRTSGANVLTF.

The V call is TRBV7-9, the J call TRBJ2-5, with 8 bases lining up with TRBD1. J gave up 2 bases and V 3 bases, and 2 bases lay outside the gene matches. Germline assignment: CDR1 SEHNR and CDR2 FQNEAQ (reference sequence). The CDR3 is 14 residues long. The CDR3 loop is CASSLGQVQETQYF. CDR3 nucleotide sequence: TGTGCCAGCAGCTTGGGACAGGTTCAAGAGACCCAGTACTTC. Drawing the rest from reference TRBV7-9 and TRBJ2-5, the complete variable domain is DTGVSQNPRHKITKRGQNVTFRCDPISEHNRLYWYRQTLGQGPEFLTYFQNEAQLEKSRLLSDRFSAERPKGSFSTLEIQRTEQGDSAMYLCASSLGQVQETQYFGPGTRLLVL.

The genes are TRBV5-5 and TRBJ1-5, with 10 positions matching TRBD1. This CDR3 spans 16 amino acids. Germline assignment: CDR1 SGHKS and CDR2 YYEKEE (reference sequence). V shed 2 bases, J shed 9 bases, and the junction held 11 bases outside the gene matches. CDR3 protein: CASSLERQGARGPQHF. The CDR3 bases are TGTGCCAGCAGCTTAGAACGACAGGGGGCCCGGGGGCCCCAGCATTTT.

The chain joins TRBV12-3 or TRBV12-4 to TRBJ2-2; D unclear. This CDR3 is built from 13 residues. V shed 6 bases and J shed 1 base, with 6 bases lying between them. CDR3 bases: TGTGCCAGCAGGTCGAAGAACACCGGGGAGCTGTTTTTT. Translating gives CASRSKNTGELFF.

The V call is TRBV6-2 or TRBV6-3, the J call TRBJ1-2; the match to TRBD1 covers 10 bases. Germline trimming cut 0 bases from V and 3 bases from J; bases unmatched to any gene: 10. The CDR3 covers 18 residues. Germline V gene sequence: CDR1 MNHEY, CDR2 SVGEGT. The CDR3 DNA follows: TGTGCCAGCAGTTACTCTCGGGACAGGGGACTCGGTGACTATGGCTACACCTTC. This sequence encodes CASSYSRDRGLGDYGYTF.

The chain has TRBV10-3 and TRBJ1-1, with D uncertain. The CDR3 length is 12 residues. In germline, CDR1 is ENHRY, CDR2 SYGVKD. Trimming took off 2 bases at V and 10 bases at J, with 11 bases between the two ends. CDR3 residues: CAISEVAEGAFF. For the CDR3, the DNA is TGTGCCATCAGTGAGGTCGCCGAGGGAGCTTTCTTT.

The chain combines TRBV14 with TRBJ2-7, with 8 positions matching TRBD1. Germline V gene data show CDR1 as SGHDN and CDR2 as FVKESK. This CDR3 has 15 amino acids. The J segment lost 12 bases and the V segment lost 0 bases, leaving 13 bases of the junction unmatched. The CDR3: CASSQDPGQATQRYV. The DNA of the CDR3 is TGTGCCAGCAGCCAAGACCCGGGACAGGCCACACAGCGGTACGTC.

V gene TRBV2 combines with J gene TRBJ2-2; D possibly matches TRBD1 or TRBD2 (7 bases each). Looked up from germline, CDR1 is SNHLY and CDR2 is FYNNEI. This CDR3 is 17 amino acids long. Trimming removed 4 bases from V and 4 bases from J, with 19 bases in between. CDR3 nucleotides: TGTGCCAGCAGTGTTTTACGAGGGGGCGGGAGCACCGGGGAGCTGTTTTTT. Encoded protein: CASSVLRGGGSTGELFF.

V is TRBV5-6 and J is TRBJ1-4, with D maybe TRBD1 (5 bases). Germline V gene data show CDR1 as SGHDT and CDR2 as YYEEEE. The CDR3 length is 16 residues. Trimming pared 0 bases from V and 4 bases from J, leaving 13 bases between. The CDR3 loop reads CASSLAGRGLNEKLFF. As DNA, the CDR3 is TGTGCCAGCAGCTTGGCCGGGAGGGGACTTAATGAAAAACTGTTTTTT.

The gene calls are TRBV4-1 and TRBJ2-7; D is undetermined. The CDR3 length is 17 residues. Per the germline V gene, CDR1 is MGHRA and CDR2 is YSYEKL. The ends were cut back, 4 bases at V and 6 bases at J, with 25 bases in the middle. The CDR3 nucleotides read TGCGCCAGCAGCCGACGGCCAGGAACCTTCTTGGTGGGCGAGCAGTACTTC. This sequence encodes CASSRRPGTFLVGEQYF.

This clone was picked up one time. The V call is TRBV4-1, the J call TRBJ1-1; D is unresolved. The CDR3 contains 14 residues. Germline V gene data show CDR1 as MGHRA and CDR2 as YSYEKL. The germline V and J ends were trimmed by 0 bases and 1 base, with 6 bases remaining between them. CDR3: CASSQELGNTEAFF. The CDR3 DNA reads as TGCGCCAGCAGCCAAGAATTAGGGAACACTGAAGCTTTCTTT.

The V call is TRBV19, the J call TRBJ1-3; D uncertain. Germline V gene lookup returns CDR1 LNHDA and CDR2 SQIVND (reference sequence). The CDR3 is made up of 12 amino acids. Trimming took 5 bases from V and 7 from J, leaving 9 bases between them. In DNA form, the CDR3 reads TGTGCCAGTAGTTGGGCGGGGAACACCATATATTTT. It specifies CASSWAGNTIYF.

The rearrangement uses TRBV6-5 and TRBJ1-3; tentative D call: TRBD1 (6 bases). Per germline, CDR1 MNHEY and CDR2 SVGAGI. CDR3 length equals 14 residues. V shed 6 bases and J shed 0 bases, with 9 bases lying between them. CDR3 sequence (DNA): TGTGCCAGCAGACAGGGAGGCTCTGGAAACACCATATATTTT. Protein sequence: CASRQGGSGNTIYF.

The chain is built from TRBV12-3 or TRBV12-4 and TRBJ1-5; D gene unclear. Trimming took off 3 bases at V and 5 bases at J, with 8 bases between the two ends. The CDR3 is 13 amino acids. DNA for the CDR3: TGTGCCAGCAGTTTGTCACCATATCAGCCCCAGCATTTT. Its protein is CASSLSPYQPQHF.

This clone has more than one count but fewer than ten. The chain is built from TRBV5-4 and TRBJ1-1; D uncertain. Germline V gene sequence: CDR1 SGHNT, CDR2 YYREEE (reference sequence). CDR3 length: 13 residues. Deletions cut 1 base from V and 1 base from J, with 5 bases between. CDR3 coding DNA: TGTGCCAGCAGCTTGACAGAGAACACTGAAGCTTTCTTT. It is translated as CASSLTENTEAFF.

V usage is TRBV28 and J usage is TRBJ1-2; D unclear. Trimming stripped 2 bases from V and 4 bases from J, with 11 bases between. The V gene's germline CDR1 is MDHEN and CDR2 SYDVKM. This CDR3 is 14 amino acids long. CDR3 residues: CASSLGGWSYGYTF. CDR3 sequence (DNA): TGTGCCAGCAGTTTAGGCGGTTGGAGCTATGGCTACACCTTC.